This entry concerns a single T cell receptor (beta chain). Data came from immunoSEQ multiplex PCR; TCRdb stores just in-frame clones and leaves some out. The sample includes fewer than 180,000 clones, roughly 84% of them seen just once. This record belongs to a study of blood T cell repertoires in COVID-19. Whole-study context: COVID-19 samples, acute and convalescent, were from the United States, Italy and Spain.

The length of the CDR3 is 15 residues. With 0 bases clipped from V and 6 bases from J, the junction kept 3 bases outside the gene matches. Germline V lookup: CDR1 KGHDR, CDR2 SFDVKD. Input material: peripheral blood. The TCR was taken from a man between 65 and 80 years old with acute or convalescent COVID-19. This chain uses TRBV24-1 with TRBJ2-1; the match to TRBD1 covers 8 bases. The DNA for the CDR3 is TGTGCCACCAGTGATTTGCAGGGGGCGGTCAATGAGCAGTTCTTC. Protein: CATSDLQGAVNEQFF.